The 17 T cell receptor beta chains below come from one sample, sequenced in a study of spatial heterogeneity in lung cancer (dated by TCRdb to the late 2010s). The library relied on 5' RACE. Data came from a NextSeq 500. The public sequencing data were trimmed at Q25 with fastp and processed into clonotypes with MiXCR by TCRdb, which kept only in-frame beta chains. Each CDR3 protein appears once, grouped with its most common genes and DNA. For this sample there are around 32,000 distinct CDR3 sequences; 10% appear just once. The leading ten clones occupy about 30% of the sample. Per the publication, the time point label means: blood at routine non-recurrence follow-up after resection. This material consisted of PBMCs, taken at follow-up. These receptors were collected from a female donor with early-stage non-small cell lung cancer.

By share, this clonotype counts as medium-sized. The rearrangement joins TRBV3-1 to TRBJ1-2; no definite D call. The length of the CDR3 is 14 residues. Trimming removed 4 bases from V and 4 bases from J, with 13 bases in between. In germline, CDR1 is LGHDT, CDR2 YNNKEL (reference sequence). The DNA of the CDR3 is TGTGCCAGCAGCCCCTCGCCCAGTGCCTATGGCTACACCTTC. Translating it yields CASSPSPSAYGYTF.

This clonotype was picked up many times. The J gene is TRBJ2-7, the V gene TRBV11-3; no clear D. Deletions cut 0 bases from V and 6 bases from J, with 15 bases between. Looked up from germline, CDR1 is SGHNT and CDR2 is YENEEA. This CDR3 has 15 residues. CDR3 amino acids: CASSLDGQPGGEQYF. The CDR3 nucleotides read TGTGCCAGCAGCTTAGATGGGCAGCCCGGTGGCGAGCAGTACTTC. The full variable domain, completed using reference TRBV11-3 and TRBJ2-7, is EAGVVQSPRYKIIEKKQPVAFWCNPISGHNTLYWYLQNLGQGPELLIRYENEEAVDDSQLPKDRFSAERLKGVDSTLKIQPAELGDSAVYLCASSLDGQPGGEQYFGPGTRLTVT.

This clonotype was counted between two and nine times. This rearrangement joins TRBV7-8 to TRBJ1-1, with 11 bases aligning to TRBD1. CDR3 length: 16 residues. The junction had 10 bases not matched to a gene; V was cut back by 5 bases and J by 5 bases. Germline V gene data show CDR1 as SGHVS and CDR2 as FQNEAQ. CDR3 nucleotides: TGTGCCAGCAGCCTATGGACAGGGGGCATGGGGACTGAAGCTTTCTTT. Translated, it gives CASSLWTGGMGTEAFF.

V gene TRBV20-1 combines with J gene TRBJ1-5; D ambiguous. The V gene's germline CDR1 is DFQATT and CDR2 SNEGSKA (reference sequence). CDR3 length equals 13 residues. V shed 6 bases and J shed 0 bases, with 9 bases lying between them. The CDR3: CSAKGFSNQPQHF. The CDR3 coding sequence is TGCAGTGCGAAGGGTTTTAGCAATCAGCCCCAGCATTTT.

This chain joins TRBV5-1 and TRBJ2-4; D gene ambiguous. This CDR3 is built from 13 residues. The germline V gene has CDR1 SGHRS and CDR2 YFSETQ. Trimming shortened V by 0 bases and J by 4 bases, and 5 bases separated the two germline ends. CDR3 loop: CASSLGPKNIQYF. CDR3 coding DNA: TGCGCCAGCAGCTTGGGGCCTAAAAACATTCAGTACTTC.

This clonotype was seen more than once but under ten times. The rearrangement joins TRBV3-1 to TRBJ2-3; D remains ambiguous. CDR3 length: 12 amino acids. CDR1 and CDR2 (germline): LGHDT, YNNKEL (reference sequence). Trimming left V 4 bases short and J 5 bases short, with 7 bases between. In nucleotides, the CDR3 is TGTGCCAGCAGCCCGGACGAAGATACGCAGTATTTT. Its translation: CASSPDEDTQYF.

This clonotype was detected many times. The gene calls are TRBV20-1 and TRBJ2-7, with D hard to call. The CDR3 is made up of 13 amino acids. Germline values: CDR1 DFQATT, CDR2 SNEGSKA (reference sequence). V shed 0 bases and J shed 1 base, with 7 bases lying between them. Here the CDR3 DNA reads TGCAGTGCTAGAGATCTTCCATCCTACGAGCAGTACTTC. This codes for CSARDLPSYEQYF.

The chain is built from TRBV5-6 and TRBJ1-2; a possible D gene is TRBD1 (6 bases). CDR1 and CDR2 from the germline V gene are SGHDT and YYEEEE. With 0 bases removed from V and 7 bases from J, the gap between germline ends came to 13 bases. The CDR3 loop spans 14 amino acids. CDR3 region: CASSLAGRGAGYTF. DNA for the CDR3: TGTGCCAGCAGCTTGGCCGGGAGGGGGGCTGGCTACACCTTC.

V is TRBV27 and J is TRBJ1-6; D perhaps matches TRBD1 (5 bases). Germline V lookup: CDR1 MNHEY, CDR2 SMNVEV (reference sequence). V was pared by 3 bases and J by 10 bases, with 10 bases between. This CDR3 region has 13 residues. CDR3 amino acids: CASSFGGGSPLHF. DNA of the CDR3: TGTGCCAGCAGTTTTGGCGGGGGATCACCCCTCCACTTT.

This clonotype was detected only a few times. This rearrangement joins TRBV11-1 to TRBJ2-7, with a tentative D call TRBD1 (5 bases). With 4 bases removed from V and 3 bases from J, the gap between germline ends came to 10 bases. Germline assignment: CDR1 SGHAT and CDR2 FQDESV (reference sequence). CDR3 length: 13 amino acids. The CDR3 protein is CASSYDRFYEQYF. CDR3 bases: TGTGCCAGCAGCTATGACAGATTCTACGAGCAGTACTTC.

The V and J genes are TRBV20-1 and TRBJ1-1, with D possibly TRBD1 on 5 matching bases. The V gene lost 6 bases and the J gene lost 1 base, with 18 bases spanning the gap. Looked up from germline, CDR1 is DFQATT and CDR2 is SNEGSKA (reference sequence). There are 15 residues in the CDR3. The CDR3 is CSAFVLAGQNTEAFF. The DNA for the CDR3 is TGCAGTGCCTTCGTTTTGGCAGGACAGAACACTGAAGCTTTCTTT.

V and J are TRBV7-2 and TRBJ2-3; possibly TRBD2 for D (5 bases). The CDR3 length is 16 residues. Germline V gives CDR1 SGHTA, CDR2 FQGNSA. Trimming removed 0 bases from V and 0 bases from J, with 10 bases in between. DNA of the CDR3: TGTGCCAGCAGCTTAGCGAGGACTGTTAGCACAGATACGCAGTATTTT. Protein: CASSLARTVSTDTQYF.

This chain uses TRBV7-2 with TRBJ1-1; 8 bases line up with TRBD1. V trimming: 5 bases; J trimming: 4 bases; junction bases outside the gene matches: 15. This CDR3 has 17 amino acids. The germline CDR1 and CDR2 sequences are SGHTA and FQGNSA. The CDR3 is CASSPRSQGAVITEAFF. DNA for the CDR3: TGTGCCAGCAGCCCTAGATCCCAGGGGGCGGTTATCACTGAAGCTTTCTTT.

This clonotype was observed at least ten times. The chain links TRBV2 to TRBJ1-6; D gene uncertain. V lost 9 bases and J lost 5, with 11 bases in between. The CDR3 loop spans 13 amino acids. Germline-derived CDR1 and CDR2 are SNHLY and FYNNEI. CDR3 in DNA: TGTGCCAGTCAAGACGGAAATAATTCACCCCTCCACTTT. Encoded protein: CASQDGNNSPLHF.

This clonotype was recorded many times. This chain uses TRBV6-5 with TRBJ1-5, with D maybe TRBD1 (5 bases). The CDR3 is 15 amino acids. CDR1 MNHEY and CDR2 SVGAGI come from the germline V gene. Trimming shortened V by 11 bases and J by 6 bases, and 23 bases separated the two germline ends. The CDR3 loop reads CAVARGFGPGQPQHF. For the CDR3, the DNA is TGTGCCGTAGCGAGGGGTTTTGGACCAGGTCAGCCCCAGCATTTT.

The gene calls are TRBV7-2 and TRBJ1-1; TRBD1 is a possible D gene (5 bases). The germline V gene encodes CDR1 SGHTA and CDR2 FQGNSA. The V gene lost 3 bases and the J gene lost 3 bases, with 14 bases spanning the gap. CDR3 size: 15 residues. The CDR3, as DNA: TGTGCCAGCAGCTTTGGAGGGGTTAGGTACACTGAAGCTTTCTTT. Its translation is CASSFGGVRYTEAFF.

This clonotype appeared many times. The rearrangement joins TRBV20-1 to TRBJ1-5; TRBD1 matches at 7 bases. The CDR3 has 16 amino acids. Germline CDR1 DFQATT, CDR2 SNEGSKA (reference sequence). The V segment lost 1 base and the J segment 0 bases; nucleotides outside the gene matches: 6. CDR3 coding DNA: TGCAGTGCTAGAGGTGACAGGGACCATAGCAATCAGCCCCAGCATTTT. This encodes CSARGDRDHSNQPQHF.